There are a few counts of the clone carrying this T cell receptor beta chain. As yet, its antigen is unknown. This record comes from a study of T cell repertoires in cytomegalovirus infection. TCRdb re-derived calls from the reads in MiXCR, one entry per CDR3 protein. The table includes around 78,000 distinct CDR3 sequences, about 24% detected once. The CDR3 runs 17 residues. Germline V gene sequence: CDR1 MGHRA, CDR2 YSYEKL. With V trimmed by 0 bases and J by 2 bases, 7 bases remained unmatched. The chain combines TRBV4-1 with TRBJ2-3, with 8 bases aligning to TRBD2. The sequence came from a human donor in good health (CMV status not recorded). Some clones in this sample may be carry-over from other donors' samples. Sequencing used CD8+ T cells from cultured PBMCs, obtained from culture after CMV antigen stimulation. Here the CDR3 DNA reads TGCGCCAGCAGCCAAGAACCCGGGGGGGCCCTCACAGATACGCAGTATTTT. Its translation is CASSQEPGGALTDTQYF.